A selection of T cell receptor beta chains follows, all from one sample in a study of blood T cell repertoires in COVID-19. Repertoires were generated with immunoSEQ multiplex PCR, while TCRdb's copy carries only in-frame clones and drops some. Of hundreds of thousands of clones listed, around 81% are singletons. What was sequenced was PBMCs or T cells enriched from blood (not recorded which). These receptor sequences come from a man aged 25 to 40 with acute COVID-19. The CDR3 runs from the conserved cysteine through the conserved F or W. Each record gives: D gene, clone size, V gene, J gene, CDR3 DNA, CDR3 protein. D genes are given only for firm matches. Clone size, where shown, is once, few, many, or a class for clones that have expanded.

NA	NA	TRBV19	TRBJ1-5	TGTGCCAGTAGTATACAGGGTGGGAATCAGCCCCAGCATTTT	CASSIQGGNQPQHF
NA	NA	TRBV4-1	TRBJ2-6	TGCGCCAGCAGCCCTCCCTCTGGGGCCAACGTCCTGACTTTC	CASSPPSGANVLTF
TRBD1	NA	TRBV30	TRBJ1-3	TGTGCCTGGAGTGTGGGACAGAGCTCTGGAAACACCATATATTTT	CAWSVGQSSGNTIYF
NA	few	TRBV7-9	TRBJ1-4	TGTGCCAGCAGCTTAACGGGGAATACCGGTGAAAAACTGTTTTTT	CASSLTGNTGEKLFF
TRBD1	NA	TRBV19	TRBJ2-2	TGTGCCAGTTTTGACAGGGGAGCCGGGGAGCTGTTTTTT	CASFDRGAGELFF
TRBD2	NA	TRBV28	TRBJ2-2	TGTGCCAGCAGACGGGGGGGCCAATCTGGGGAGCTGTTTTTT	CASRRGGQSGELFF
NA	once	TRBV10-3	TRBJ1-2	TGTGCCATCGCCCAGGGGAGCTATGGCTACACCTTC	CAIAQGSYGYTF
TRBD1	NA	TRBV15	TRBJ2-1	TGTGCCACCAGCAAAGGACAGGGGGCTAGGGATGAGCAGTTCTTC	CATSKGQGARDEQFF
NA	NA	TRBV7-6	TRBJ1-1	TGTGCCAGCAGCTCCATGTGGGGCAACACTGAAGCTTTCTTT	CASSSMWGNTEAFF
NA	NA	TRBV29-1	TRBJ2-7	TGCAGCGTTAGAACAGGGCAGGGTTACGAGCAGTACTTC	CSVRTGQGYEQYF
TRBD2	NA	TRBV6-5	TRBJ2-3	TGTGCCAGCAGACCTAGCGGTCGGGATACGCAGTATTTT	CASRPSGRDTQYF
TRBD2	once	TRBV5-5	TRBJ2-7	TGTGCCAGCAGCTTAATGGCGGGGGCCTACGAGCAGTACTTC	CASSLMAGAYEQYF
NA	few	TRBV24-1	TRBJ2-1	TGTGCCACCAGTGATTTCCGAGACTCCGGTGAGCAGTTCTTC	CATSDFRDSGEQFF
NA	NA	TRBV28	TRBJ1-1	TGTGCCAGCAGTTTCGGGGGGGACACTGAAGCTTTCTTT	CASSFGGDTEAFF
TRBD1	NA	TRBV27	TRBJ2-1	TGTGCCAGCAGAGGGACAGGGGTCCCCAATGAGCAGTTCTTC	CASRGTGVPNEQFF
NA	once	TRBV6-5	TRBJ2-7	TGTGCCAGCAGTCGGTCGGACACTAACTACGAGCAGTACTTC	CASSRSDTNYEQYF
NA	NA	TRBV3-1/TRBV3-2	TRBJ2-2	TGTGCCAGCAGCCCCGGGGAACTTGGGGAGCTGTTTTTT	CASSPGELGELFF
TRBD1	NA	TRBV27	TRBJ2-1	TGTGCCAGCAGTTGGACAGGGGGAGGCTCCTACAATGAGCAGTTCTTC	CASSWTGGGSYNEQFF
NA	NA	TRBV6-5	TRBJ2-5	TGTGCCAGCAGTTACCATTGGGGGGGGGCAGGGGAGACCCAGTACTTC	CASSYHWGGAGETQYF
TRBD2	NA	TRBV6-4	TRBJ2-2	TGTGCCAGCAGTGTATCCAGCGGGGGGGCGAACACCGGGGAGCTGTTTTTT	CASSVSSGGANTGELFF
TRBD1	NA	TRBV28	TRBJ1-1	TGTGCCAGCAGTTCCGGACAGGGACTGAACACTGAAGCTTTCTTT	CASSSGQGLNTEAFF
NA	NA	TRBV27	TRBJ2-3	TGTGCCAGCAGAAGTTTAGTAAATAGGGGGTCAGGCACAGATACGCAGTATTTT	CASRSLVNRGSGTDTQYF
NA	many	TRBV30	TRBJ1-3	TGTGCCTGGGACCTAGGTCTTATCTCTGGAAACACCATATATTTT	CAWDLGLISGNTIYF
TRBD1	NA	TRBV5-1	TRBJ1-1	TGCGCCAGCAGCACGGACAGGGCGATGAACACTGAAGCTTTCTTT	CASSTDRAMNTEAFF
NA	NA	TRBV7-3	TRBJ2-7	TGTGCCAGCAGCTTAGGGGGAGGAGCCTACGAGCAGTACTTC	CASSLGGGAYEQYF